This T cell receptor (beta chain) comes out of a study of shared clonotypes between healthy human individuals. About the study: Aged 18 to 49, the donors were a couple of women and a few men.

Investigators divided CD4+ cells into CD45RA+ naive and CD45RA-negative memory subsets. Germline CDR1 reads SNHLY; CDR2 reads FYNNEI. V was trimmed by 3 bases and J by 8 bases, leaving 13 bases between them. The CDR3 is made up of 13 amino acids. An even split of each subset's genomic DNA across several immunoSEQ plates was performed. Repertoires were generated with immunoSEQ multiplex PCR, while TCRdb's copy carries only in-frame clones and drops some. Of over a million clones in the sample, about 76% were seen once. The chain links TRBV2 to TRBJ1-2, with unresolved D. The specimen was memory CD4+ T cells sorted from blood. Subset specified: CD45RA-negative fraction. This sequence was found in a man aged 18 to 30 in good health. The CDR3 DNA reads TGTGCCAGCAGTGACAGTTGGGGTTCAGGCTACACCTTC. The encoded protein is CASSDSWGSGYTF.